This T cell receptor beta chain appears in the sequencing data of a study of OX40 agonist ivuxolimab in advanced cancers. Study as a whole: The dose-escalation group included hepatocellular carcinoma, melanoma, renal cell carcinoma and head and neck cancer. One patient with hepatocellular carcinoma and two with cutaneous melanoma, three in all, had partial responses. Findings of the study overall: Both blood CD4+ and CD8+ T cells showed clonal growth by week 6 at 0.1 to 3.0 mg/kg.

Per germline, CDR1 SGHRS and CDR2 YFSETQ. The length of the CDR3 is 13 residues. V gave up 0 bases and J gave up 3 bases, with 7 bases separating them. To note about this clone: Its antigen is unidentified.

Assay: immunoSEQ multiplex PCR; the TCRdb copy retains only in-frame clones and omits some. The top ten hold 9% to 10% of the sample, which has approximately 82,000 clones, 70% to 90% seen once. Sequencing used CD4+ or CD8+ T cells sorted from blood, obtained in a trial of the OX40 agonist ivuxolimab. This TCR was recovered from an adult with an advanced solid tumor such as melanoma, head and neck, liver or kidney cancer. This chain joins TRBV5-1 and TRBJ2-7; the D is unclear. This CDR3 is CASSLDDNYEQYF. DNA of the CDR3: TGCGCCAGCAGCTTGGATGACAACTACGAGCAGTACTTC.